The 6 T cell receptor beta chains given below trace back to one sample, sequenced in a study of metastatic and nonmetastatic thyroid tumors. Ahead of thyroid surgery, no patient had received treatment of any kind. MiXCR was used by TCRdb to re-call the PCR reads. This sample has approximately 90,000 clones, with around 9.1% found just once. The sequenced sample was blood. All receptors come from a female donor with papillary thyroid cancer or a benign thyroid nodule (not recorded which). Some clones in this sample may be carry-over from other donors' samples.

This clone was counted only a few times. The chain joins TRBV11-2 to TRBJ2-1, with D hard to call. The germline V gene encodes CDR1 SGHAT and CDR2 FQNNGV. The CDR3 extends over 15 amino acids. V lost 0 bases and J 2 bases, leaving 8 bases between the germline ends. This CDR3 reads CASSLEGSPYNEQFF. The CDR3 DNA reads as TGTGCCAGCAGCTTAGAGGGGTCGCCCTACAATGAGCAGTTCTTC.

This clone was counted at least ten times. V usage is TRBV5-6 and J usage is TRBJ2-3, with a possible D match to TRBD2 (5 bases). The CDR3 has 14 amino acids. The V end was cut by 5 bases, the J end by 4 bases, with 14 bases between. Germline V CDR1 and CDR2: SGHDT, YYEEEE. CDR3 in amino acids: CASSRQGGADTQYF. In nucleotides, the CDR3 is TGTGCCAGCAGTCGTCAAGGAGGAGCAGATACGCAGTATTTT.

The gene calls are TRBV12-3 or TRBV12-4 and TRBJ2-7, with D perhaps given as TRBD1 or TRBD2 (5 bases each). This CDR3 has 14 amino acids. V lost 6 bases and J lost 0, with 12 bases in between. CDR3 region: CASRRDGSSYEQYF. DNA for the CDR3: TGTGCCAGCAGAAGGGACGGAAGCTCCTACGAGCAGTACTTC.

This clone has at least ten counts. The chain combines TRBV28 with TRBJ1-1; D may be TRBD1 (6 bases). Trimming removed 6 bases from V and 0 bases from J, with 11 bases in between. Germline values: CDR1 MDHEN, CDR2 SYDVKM. The CDR3 length is 14 residues. The CDR3 is CASRRGGMNTEAFF. CDR3 nucleotide sequence: TGTGCCAGCAGAAGGGGGGGTATGAACACTGAAGCTTTCTTT.

This clone was detected many times. The chain has TRBV5-1 and TRBJ2-3, with TRBD1 identical over 7 bases. CDR3 length: 15 residues. V was pared by 4 bases and J by 0 bases, with 5 bases of the junction left unmatched. The V gene's germline CDR1 is SGHRS and CDR2 YFSETQ. The CDR3: CASSPMDRSTDTQYF. The CDR3 DNA sequence: TGCGCCAGCAGCCCCATGGACAGGAGCACAGATACGCAGTATTTT.

This chain connects TRBV6-1 to TRBJ1-2; D ambiguous. The CDR3 is made up of 15 amino acids. CDR1 MNHNS and CDR2 SASEGT come from the germline V gene. Trimming took off 1 base at V and 4 bases at J, with 13 bases between the two ends. The CDR3 nucleotides read TGTGCCAGCAGTGAAGGGCCCGGAGAAACCTATGGCTACACCTTC. The encoded protein is CASSEGPGETYGYTF.